This TCR beta chain was documented in a study of glioma-infiltrating T cells. Using RNA template, CDR3s of TCR alpha and beta were amplified with iRepertoire arm-PCR. Using its own MiXCR run on the multiplex PCR reads, TCRdb lists one record per CDR3 protein. The sample records around 350,000 distinct CDR3 sequences, less than 50% being singletons. Material for sequencing was glioma tissue, nonneoplastic brain tissue, or PBMCs (not recorded which). This clonotype originated in a human donor with low-grade glioma or glioblastoma, undergoing nonglioma brain surgery, or in good health (not recorded which).

CDR3 DNA sequence: TGTGCCAGTAGTATATTAAAGCCGGACGGGAACACTGAAGCTTTCTTT. Its protein product is CASSILKPDGNTEAFF. This chain joins TRBV19 and TRBJ1-1; D gene uncertain. V lost 2 bases, J lost 1 base, and 14 bases lay in between. This CDR3 has 16 residues. In germline, CDR1 is LNHDA, CDR2 SQIVND (reference sequence). The variable domain in full, completed from reference TRBV19 and TRBJ1-1, reads DGGITQSPKYLFRKEGQNVTLSCEQNLNHDAMYWYRQDPGQGLRLIYYSQIVNDFQKGDIAEGYSVSREKKESFPLTVTSAQKNPTAFYLCASSILKPDGNTEAFFGQGTRLTVV.